This T cell receptor (beta chain) originates from a study of cytomegalovirus exposure and HLA in healthy donors. Researchers ran the PCR with 60 Vbeta and 13 Jbeta primers. The repertoire was sequenced with immunoSEQ multiplex PCR; TCRdb's copy has only in-frame clones and lacks some. Of some 85,000 clones in the sample, about 73% were seen once. After removal of 6 bases from V and 4 bases from J, the junction contained 9 bases not matched to a gene. The germline CDR1 and CDR2 sequences are MDHEN and SYDVKM. The CDR3 loop spans 15 amino acids. This chain uses TRBV28 with TRBJ2-4, with 7 bases matching TRBD2. The sequence was collected from a woman in her forties in good health and CMV-seropositive. Sequencing was performed on PBMCs. The CDR3 here is CASRPRGGTKNIQYF. The CDR3 DNA follows: TGTGCCAGCAGGCCTCGGGGAGGGACTAAAAACATTCAGTACTTC.